This is a list of T cell receptor beta chains from one sample in a study of cytomegalovirus exposure and HLA in healthy donors. Clones were read by immunoSEQ multiplex PCR, and TCRdb kept only the in-frame ones, dropping some. Here the sample spans around 300,000 clones, under 80% being singletons. The sequenced sample consisted of PBMCs. These receptors were obtained from a female donor in good health and CMV-seronegative. The conserved cysteine and the conserved F or W are not part of the CDR3 here. D genes are given only for firm matches.

j_call v_call d_call cdr3_aa
TRBJ2-7 TRBV11-2 . ASSMTLGSPEQY
TRBJ2-7 TRBV5-6 TRBD2 ASSPLSGGGYEQY
TRBJ2-3 TRBV5-4 . ASSIFSTDTQY
TRBJ2-1 TRBV10-2 . ASSQGGPTSSYNEQF
TRBJ2-5 TRBV28 TRBD2 ASSFNSGRGYQETQY
TRBJ2-7 TRBV5-6 . ASSLGVYEQY
TRBJ2-3 TRBV7-2 TRBD2 ASSLRAGSTDTQY
TRBJ1-1 TRBV29-1 TRBD1 SASTGDTEAF
TRBJ1-1 TRBV27 TRBD1 ASRDADRVWAF
TRBJ1-1 TRBV4-1 TRBD1 ASSQDWRQGYTEAF
TRBJ2-6 TRBV7-8 . ASPPGGRFSGANVLT
TRBJ2-7 TRBV11-3 . ASSDRRSYEQY
TRBJ2-2 TRBV6-4 TRBD2 ASSGSGNPVTGELF
TRBJ1-5 TRBV11-2 . ASSLAGGPNQPQH
TRBJ2-1 TRBV27 TRBD1 ASSLFGTGLNEQF
TRBJ2-1 TRBV20-1 . SARDEFYEF
TRBJ2-3 TRBV9 TRBD1 ASSAPGGQGSDTQY
TRBJ1-1 TRBV7-9 . SSSSDREAF
TRBJ2-7 TRBV18 . ASSASGTLSSYEQY
TRBJ1-4 TRBV4-1 . ASSGAGGLPEKLF
TRBJ2-1 TRBV18 TRBD1 ASSPDRVGEQF
TRBJ2-7 TRBV11-3 . ASSLGLASSYEQY
TRBJ1-1 TRBV28 . ATGLPGTEAF
TRBJ1-2 TRBV19 . ASSSGYPANYGYT
TRBJ2-3 TRBV27 . ASSQRYDTQY
TRBJ1-2 TRBV5-4 . ASSFQGFRGYT
TRBJ1-1 TRBV7-3 . ASSLVGGPNTEAF
TRBJ1-1 TRBV4-1 . ASSQVPGETEAF
TRBJ2-2 TRBV6-5 . ASSYRGELF
TRBJ2-3 TRBV19 . ASRPIAPVTDTQY
TRBJ1-1 TRBV5-1 . ASSLGGGNTEAF
TRBJ2-7 TRBV27 . ASSRATDRKLYEQY
TRBJ2-2 TRBV5-1 . ASSSPREELF
TRBJ2-7 TRBV19 TRBD1 ASSLLPGRGRVSYEQY
TRBJ2-1 TRBV18 TRBD2 ASSPMTSGRANEQF
TRBJ1-1 TRBV5-1 . ASSLGDTTEAF
TRBJ2-7 TRBV21-1 . ASSKSSSGGPSYEQY
TRBJ2-7 TRBV6-4 . ASSDSAGSSYEQY
TRBJ2-1 TRBV4-1 TRBD1 ASSQQTGTVLNEQF
TRBJ2-1 TRBV5-1 . ASSLEAIGVYNEQF
TRBJ2-7 TRBV27 . ASSSSVSSYEQY
TRBJ2-7 TRBV11-3 . ASSSHPSRGSSYEQY
TRBJ1-2 TRBV7-9 . ASSFPGGYGYT
TRBJ2-6 TRBV27 TRBD1 ASSPRTGNPEFSGANVLT
TRBJ1-1 TRBV27 TRBD1 ASSPQTGNEAF
TRBJ2-7 TRBV6-6 . ASSPGANEQY
TRBJ1-1 TRBV4-1 . ASSQGVGVNTEAF
TRBJ2-3 TRBV7-9 . ASRPTFAGSTDTQY
TRBJ2-1 TRBV5-4 . ASRSGVARVGSYNEQF
TRBJ1-4 TRBV7-8 . ASSPGVEKLF
TRBJ2-7 TRBV23-1 . ATYFGGSEGSYEQY
TRBJ2-1 TRBV7-9 TRBD2 ASSLASGPYNEQF
TRBJ1-6 TRBV27 TRBD1 ASSQGAGSPLH